This is a list of T cell receptor beta chains from one sample in a study of circulating and synovial CD4+ cells in juvenile arthritis. TCRdb keeps only in-frame clones here, not all; method: immunoSEQ multiplex PCR. There are approximately 36,000 clones in the sample; 85% to 95% occur only once, and roughly 0.7% lies in the top ten. Material: CD4+ T cells from blood. Receptors were obtained from a human donor with juvenile idiopathic arthritis. CDR3s include the opening cysteine and the closing phenylalanine or tryptophan. The order of the fields is V gene, D gene, J gene, clone size, CDR3 protein, CDR3 DNA. A D gene is named only where the DNA matches it firmly. Clone size appears in some rows only: once, few, many, or a class for an expanded clone.

V gene: TRBV15; D gene: .; J gene: TRBJ1-5; clone size: .; CDR3 protein: CATSSYRDQPQHF; CDR3 DNA: TGTGCCACCAGCAGTTACAGGGATCAGCCCCAGCATTTT
V gene: TRBV15; D gene: .; J gene: TRBJ2-1; clone size: .; CDR3 protein: CATSRGGGQGEQFF; CDR3 DNA: TGTGCCACCAGCCGAGGAGGGGGCCAAGGTGAGCAGTTCTTC
V gene: TRBV7-2; D gene: TRBD2; J gene: TRBJ2-7; clone size: .; CDR3 protein: CASSLFGGRTSGAYEQYF; CDR3 DNA: TGTGCCAGCAGCTTATTTGGAGGAAGGACTAGTGGAGCCTACGAGCAGTACTTC
V gene: TRBV7-8; D gene: .; J gene: TRBJ1-1; clone size: .; CDR3 protein: CASSLNWNTEAFF; CDR3 DNA: TGTGCCAGCAGCTTAAACTGGAACACTGAAGCTTTCTTT
V gene: TRBV5-4; D gene: TRBD1; J gene: TRBJ1-1; clone size: .; CDR3 protein: CASSFMNRGSNTEAFF; CDR3 DNA: TGTGCCAGCAGCTTTATGAACAGGGGGTCGAACACTGAAGCTTTCTTT
V gene: TRBV6-6; D gene: TRBD1; J gene: TRBJ2-5; clone size: once; CDR3 protein: CASREDRVEETQYF; CDR3 DNA: TGTGCCAGCAGAGAGGACAGGGTTGAGGAGACCCAGTACTTC
V gene: TRBV9; D gene: .; J gene: TRBJ1-6; clone size: .; CDR3 protein: CASSVEGVSYNSPLHF; CDR3 DNA: TGTGCCAGCAGCGTAGAGGGGGTCTCCTATAATTCACCCCTCCACTTT
V gene: TRBV5-1; D gene: TRBD1; J gene: TRBJ1-1; clone size: .; CDR3 protein: CASSLAGTALNTEAFF; CDR3 DNA: TGCGCCAGCAGCTTGGCCGGGACAGCGTTGAACACTGAAGCTTTCTTT
V gene: TRBV4-3; D gene: TRBD2; J gene: TRBJ2-3; clone size: .; CDR3 protein: CASSHPGGRGGNTQYF; CDR3 DNA: TGCGCCAGCAGCCACCCGGGAGGACGGGGGGGGAATACGCAGTATTTT
V gene: TRBV5-4; D gene: .; J gene: TRBJ2-7; clone size: .; CDR3 protein: CASSLDFYEQYF; CDR3 DNA: TGTGCCAGCAGCTTAGACTTCTACGAGCAGTACTTC
V gene: TRBV19; D gene: TRBD2; J gene: TRBJ2-5; clone size: .; CDR3 protein: CASSKRGQRGYQETQYF; CDR3 DNA: TGTGCCAGTAGCAAGAGGGGCCAGCGGGGGTACCAAGAGACCCAGTACTTC
V gene: TRBV9; D gene: .; J gene: TRBJ1-3; clone size: once; CDR3 protein: CASSVEGRSSGNTIYF; CDR3 DNA: TGTGCCAGCAGCGTAGAAGGGAGAAGCTCTGGAAACACCATATATTTT
V gene: TRBV9; D gene: TRBD2; J gene: TRBJ2-2; clone size: .; CDR3 protein: CASSAGLAGGTLGTGELFF; CDR3 DNA: TGTGCCAGCAGCGCGGGCTTGGCGGGGGGAACCCTAGGCACCGGGGAGCTGTTTTTT
V gene: TRBV29-1; D gene: .; J gene: TRBJ1-1; clone size: .; CDR3 protein: CSVITRLAEEAFF; CDR3 DNA: TGCAGCGTAATCACGAGACTCGCAGAGGAAGCTTTCTTT
V gene: TRBV11-2; D gene: .; J gene: TRBJ1-4; clone size: .; CDR3 protein: CASSEGFGLFF; CDR3 DNA: TGTGCCAGCAGCGAGGGATTTGGGCTGTTTTTT
V gene: TRBV7-9; D gene: .; J gene: TRBJ1-4; clone size: .; CDR3 protein: CASSRFRAGNEKLFF; CDR3 DNA: TGTGCCAGCAGCCGGTTCAGGGCAGGGAATGAAAAACTGTTTTTT
V gene: TRBV7-6; D gene: .; J gene: TRBJ1-1; clone size: .; CDR3 protein: CASSLQDNTEAFF; CDR3 DNA: TGTGCCAGCAGCTTACAGGATAACACTGAAGCTTTCTTT
V gene: TRBV7-8; D gene: .; J gene: TRBJ1-5; clone size: few; CDR3 protein: CASSLVQGEGNQPQHF; CDR3 DNA: TGTGCCAGCAGCTTAGTCCAGGGCGAGGGCAATCAGCCCCAGCATTTT
V gene: TRBV19; D gene: .; J gene: TRBJ1-5; clone size: .; CDR3 protein: CASNPLPGQPQHF; CDR3 DNA: TGTGCCAGTAATCCCCTCCCCGGTCAGCCCCAGCATTTT
V gene: TRBV10-3; D gene: TRBD1; J gene: TRBJ1-2; clone size: .; CDR3 protein: CAIRPGQGDGYTF; CDR3 DNA: TGTGCCATCAGGCCGGGACAGGGAGATGGCTACACCTTC
V gene: TRBV5-1; D gene: TRBD1; J gene: TRBJ2-6; clone size: .; CDR3 protein: CASSFTGGKEANVLTF; CDR3 DNA: TGCGCCAGCAGCTTTACAGGGGGCAAAGAGGCCAACGTCCTGACTTTC
V gene: TRBV5-1; D gene: .; J gene: TRBJ1-4; clone size: .; CDR3 protein: CASSSPAAGDEKLFF; CDR3 DNA: TGCGCCAGCAGCTCTCCGGCGGCCGGGGATGAAAAACTGTTTTTT
V gene: TRBV5-4; D gene: TRBD2; J gene: TRBJ2-3; clone size: .; CDR3 protein: CASSLGLAGGRILSTDTQYF; CDR3 DNA: TGTGCCAGCAGCTTGGGGCTAGCGGGGGGCCGCATACTTAGCACAGATACGCAGTATTTT
V gene: TRBV6-6; D gene: TRBD1; J gene: TRBJ1-5; clone size: .; CDR3 protein: CASSQQGDYQPQHF; CDR3 DNA: TGTGCCAGCAGTCAACAGGGGGATTATCAGCCCCAGCATTTT
V gene: TRBV25-1; D gene: .; J gene: TRBJ2-7; clone size: .; CDR3 protein: CATRGFPPSYEQYF; CDR3 DNA: TGTGCCACCCGGGGGTTCCCACCCTCCTACGAGCAGTACTTC
V gene: TRBV6-1; D gene: .; J gene: TRBJ2-3; clone size: .; CDR3 protein: CAGKSRFPSDTQYF; CDR3 DNA: TGTGCCGGCAAGAGTCGGTTCCCTTCAGATACGCAGTATTTT
V gene: TRBV6-5; D gene: .; J gene: TRBJ2-7; clone size: .; CDR3 protein: CAVQEAAAYEQYF; CDR3 DNA: TGTGCCGTCCAGGAGGCAGCTGCATACGAGCAGTACTTC
V gene: TRBV9; D gene: .; J gene: TRBJ1-5; clone size: .; CDR3 protein: CASSPGQGSNQPQHF; CDR3 DNA: TGTGCCAGCAGCCCGGGGCAGGGGAGCAATCAGCCCCAGCATTTT
V gene: TRBV5-1; D gene: .; J gene: TRBJ1-5; clone size: .; CDR3 protein: CASSLDRNQPQHF; CDR3 DNA: TGCGCCAGCAGCTTGGACAGAAATCAGCCCCAGCATTTT
V gene: TRBV30; D gene: .; J gene: TRBJ1-1; clone size: .; CDR3 protein: CAWSVGLMNTEAFF; CDR3 DNA: TGTGCCTGGAGTGTGGGACTGATGAACACTGAAGCTTTCTTT
V gene: TRBV18; D gene: TRBD2; J gene: TRBJ2-1; clone size: .; CDR3 protein: CASSPRRGGTNEQFF; CDR3 DNA: TGTGCCAGCTCACCACGGCGCGGGGGGACCAATGAGCAGTTCTTC
V gene: TRBV6-6; D gene: TRBD2; J gene: TRBJ2-7; clone size: .; CDR3 protein: CASSRTSGGVYEQYF; CDR3 DNA: TGTGCCAGCAGTCGAACTAGCGGGGGGGTCTACGAGCAGTACTTC
V gene: TRBV10-3; D gene: TRBD1; J gene: TRBJ1-2; clone size: .; CDR3 protein: CAIRTAGGNGYTF; CDR3 DNA: TGTGCCATCAGGACGGCAGGGGGGAATGGCTACACCTTC
V gene: TRBV4-3; D gene: TRBD1; J gene: TRBJ1-4; clone size: once; CDR3 protein: CASSIGTGGSIWDEKLFF; CDR3 DNA: TGCGCCAGCAGCATAGGGACAGGGGGCAGTATATGGGATGAAAAACTGTTTTTT
V gene: TRBV7-6; D gene: .; J gene: TRBJ1-5; clone size: .; CDR3 protein: CASSFSTGTRNNQPQHF; CDR3 DNA: TGTGCCAGCAGCTTCTCTACCGGGACAAGGAACAATCAGCCCCAGCATTTT
V gene: TRBV7-9; D gene: .; J gene: TRBJ1-1; clone size: once; CDR3 protein: CASSLGQNTEAFF; CDR3 DNA: TGTGCCAGCAGCCTGGGACAGAACACTGAAGCTTTCTTT
V gene: TRBV4-1; D gene: TRBD2; J gene: TRBJ2-1; clone size: once; CDR3 protein: CASSQPAGEQFF; CDR3 DNA: TGCGCCAGCAGCCAACCAGCGGGGGAGCAGTTCTTC
V gene: TRBV5-5; D gene: .; J gene: TRBJ2-3; clone size: few; CDR3 protein: CASRDLTDTQYF; CDR3 DNA: TGTGCCAGCAGGGACTTGACAGATACGCAGTATTTT
V gene: TRBV7-9; D gene: TRBD1; J gene: TRBJ2-6; clone size: .; CDR3 protein: CASSLGGTAGANVLTF; CDR3 DNA: TGTGCCAGCAGCTTAGGAGGGACAGCTGGGGCCAACGTCCTGACTTTC
V gene: TRBV30; D gene: TRBD1; J gene: TRBJ1-4; clone size: .; CDR3 protein: CACVSGQINEKLFF; CDR3 DNA: TGTGCCTGCGTATCGGGACAGATTAATGAAAAACTGTTTTTT
V gene: TRBV9; D gene: .; J gene: TRBJ2-3; clone size: .; CDR3 protein: CASSLISTDTQYF; CDR3 DNA: TGTGCCAGCAGCCTAATTAGCACAGATACGCAGTATTTT